These 19 T cell receptor beta chains were all obtained from the same sample, sequenced in a study of cytomegalovirus exposure and HLA in healthy donors. Here immunoSEQ multiplex PCR was the method, and the copy in TCRdb shows in-frame clones only, minus some. The profile shows nearly 200,000 clones, around 83% of them singletons. The sample was PBMCs. The source is a woman in her 30s in good health and CMV-seropositive.

This clone was found a few times. The J gene is TRBJ1-1, the V gene TRBV10-3, with a possible D match to TRBD1 (5 bases). This CDR3 has 15 amino acids. CDR1 and CDR2 from the germline V gene are ENHRY and SYGVKD. V shed 3 bases and J shed 2 bases, with 13 bases lying between them. This CDR3 is CAISDPQGRNTEAFF. In DNA form, the CDR3 reads TGTGCCATCAGTGACCCCCAGGGCAGAAACACTGAAGCTTTCTTT.

The chain couples TRBV5-1 to TRBJ1-5, with 10 bases lining up with TRBD1. The germline CDR1 and CDR2 sequences are SGHRS and YFSETQ. V lost 4 bases, J lost 11 bases, and 12 bases stayed unmatched. The CDR3 is made up of 15 amino acids. CDR3 sequence (DNA): TGCGCCAGCAGCGAAGGGACAGGGGCGGAAGGGACCCAGCATTTT. As protein: CASSEGTGAEGTQHF.

The chain combines TRBV14 with TRBJ1-2; no clear D. CDR1 is SGHDN and CDR2 is FVKESK in the germline V gene. Trimming pared 1 base from V and 7 bases from J, leaving 10 bases between. This CDR3 is 13 amino acids long. DNA of the CDR3: TGTGCCAGCAGCCAAGTTTATGGCCGTGGCTACACCTTC. This sequence encodes CASSQVYGRGYTF.

This clone was seen only a few times. The chain carries TRBV5-6 and TRBJ2-3; 7 bases match TRBD2. From germline, CDR1 is SGHDT and CDR2 YYEEEE. Trimming cost V 0 bases and J 4 bases; bases outside gene matches: 5. The CDR3 loop spans 15 amino acids. CDR3 amino acids: CASSLVASGSDTQYF. CDR3 in DNA: TGTGCCAGCAGCTTGGTAGCTAGCGGATCAGATACGCAGTATTTT.

This clone was recorded only once. The genes are TRBV5-1 and TRBJ2-3; 7 nucleotides agree with TRBD2. Losses at the gene ends were 4 bases for V and 2 bases for J; bases not matched to a gene: 7. CDR3 size: 15 residues. Germline CDR1 SGHRS, CDR2 YFSETQ. In DNA form, the CDR3 reads TGCGCCAGCAGCACTCAAGCGGGATACACAGATACGCAGTATTTT. This gives the protein CASSTQAGYTDTQYF.

This clone was counted once. The V and J genes are TRBV7-9 and TRBJ2-1; 16 bases are shared with TRBD2. Trimming removed 4 bases from V and 2 bases from J; junction bases left unmatched: 5. There are 18 residues in the CDR3. The V gene's germline CDR1 is SEHNR and CDR2 FQNEAQ (reference sequence). The CDR3 loop is CASSSLGTSGRAYNEQFF. In nucleotides, the CDR3 is TGTGCCAGCAGCTCCCTGGGGACTAGCGGGAGGGCCTACAATGAGCAGTTCTTC.

This chain joins TRBV9 and TRBJ2-1; possibly TRBD2 for D (5 bases). Germline V gene sequence: CDR1 SGDLS, CDR2 YYNGEE. The CDR3 length is 15 residues. V shed 7 bases and J shed 0 bases, with 14 bases lying between them. In DNA form, the CDR3 reads TGTGCCAGCGGGAAGATGGGGAGCTCCTACAATGAGCAGTTCTTC. It encodes CASGKMGSSYNEQFF.

The chain links TRBV5-6 to TRBJ2-1, with D hard to call. Trimming removed 4 bases from V and 0 bases from J, with 17 bases in between. This CDR3 is 17 amino acids long. Germline values: CDR1 SGHDT, CDR2 YYEEEE. The CDR3 region has the DNA TGTGCCAGCAGCCTCCGACCTCTATCTAGCTCCTACAATGAGCAGTTCTTC. Residues: CASSLRPLSSSYNEQFF. The whole variable domain, remainder taken from reference TRBV5-6 and TRBJ2-1, is DAGVTQSPTHLIKTRGQQVTLRCSPKSGHDTVSWYQQALGQGPQFIFQYYEEEERQRGNFPDRFSGHQFPNYSSELNVNALLLGDSALYLCASSLRPLSSSYNEQFFGPGTRLTVL.

The V call is TRBV4-2, the J call TRBJ1-3; possible D gene TRBD1, 5 bases. This CDR3 has 17 amino acids. Looked up from germline, CDR1 is LGHNA and CDR2 is YNFKEQ. V lost 1 base and J lost 2, with 15 bases in between. CDR3 coding DNA: TGTGCCAGCAGCCAAGCGGGTCCAGGGCCGACTGGAAACACCATATATTTT. Translated, it gives CASSQAGPGPTGNTIYF.

This clone appeared a single time. The V and J genes are TRBV2 and TRBJ2-7, with D possibly matching TRBD1 (6 bases). Germline V CDR1 and CDR2: SNHLY, FYNNEI. The ends were cut back, 7 bases at V and 2 bases at J, with 12 bases in the middle. The CDR3 sequence is 13 residues long. CDR3 region: CASKADSAYEQYF. CDR3 in DNA: TGTGCCAGCAAAGCGGACAGTGCCTACGAGCAGTACTTC. Drawing the rest from reference TRBV2 and TRBJ2-7, the complete variable domain is EPEVTQTPSHQVTQMGQEVILRCVPISNHLYFYWYRQILGQKVEFLVSFYNNEISEKSEIFDDQFSVERPDGSNFTLKIRSTKLEDSAMYFCASKADSAYEQYFGPGTRLTVT.

This chain uses TRBV15 with TRBJ1-5; possible D gene TRBD1, 5 bases. Looked up from germline, CDR1 is LNHNV and CDR2 is YYDKDF (reference sequence). CDR3 length: 18 residues. Trimming stripped 1 base from V and 0 bases from J, with 16 bases between. CDR3 region: CATSRAQGIQFSNQPQHF. CDR3 DNA: TGTGCCACCAGCAGAGCTCAGGGCATCCAATTTAGCAATCAGCCCCAGCATTTT. The full variable domain, with the rest looked up from reference TRBV15 and TRBJ1-5, is DAMVIQNPRYQVTQFGKPVTLSCSQTLNHNVMYWYQQKSSQAPKLLFHYYDKDFNNEADTPDNFQSRRPNTSFCFLDIRSPGLGDTAMYLCATSRAQGIQFSNQPQHFGDGTRLSIL.

The chain employs TRBV10-2 and TRBJ2-7; 10 nucleotides line up with TRBD1. The CDR3 is 16 residues long. V trimming: 7 bases; J trimming: 2 bases; junction bases outside the gene matches: 11. In germline, CDR1 is WSHSY, CDR2 SAAADI. In DNA, the CDR3 is TGCGCCAGCACCTCAATCCGGGACAGGGGCACCTACGAGCAGTACTTC. Protein sequence: CASTSIRDRGTYEQYF.

The gene calls are TRBV27 and TRBJ2-1, with 10 bases matching TRBD2. The V gene end was trimmed by 6 bases and the J gene end by 3 bases; junction bases not matched to a gene: 8. This CDR3 comprises 16 residues. Germline CDR1 and CDR2: MNHEY and SMNVEV (reference sequence). The CDR3 region is CASSQTRTSGYNEQFF. The CDR3 nucleotides are TGTGCCAGCAGCCAAACCCGGACTAGCGGCTACAATGAGCAGTTCTTC.

The chain employs TRBV5-1 and TRBJ1-2; D is possibly TRBD1 (5 bases). The CDR3 spans 14 residues. V was pared by 0 bases and J by 9 bases, with 15 bases between. In germline, CDR1 is SGHRS, CDR2 YFSETQ. CDR3 DNA sequence: TGCGCCAGCAGCTTGGAGCATCGTGGGGCCCGCTACACCTTC. Protein: CASSLEHRGARYTF.

The rearrangement links TRBV27 to TRBJ2-7; 9 positions agree with TRBD1. From germline, CDR1 is MNHEY and CDR2 SMNVEV (reference sequence). This CDR3 is 13 amino acids long. V trimming: 10 bases; J trimming: 2 bases; junction bases outside the gene matches: 6. CDR3 protein: CATRQGEPYEQYF. CDR3 DNA: TGTGCCACTCGACAGGGGGAGCCCTACGAGCAGTACTTC.

V gene TRBV23-1 combines with J gene TRBJ2-5; TRBD1 matches 8 bases. TRBV23-1 is annotated as an ORF whose role is uncertain. V lost 10 bases to trimming and J lost 5 bases; unmatched junction nucleotides: 15. The CDR3 length is 15 residues. The CDR3 sequence: CATPIRGQARETQYF. The CDR3 DNA follows: TGCGCCACCCCCATTAGGGGACAGGCACGGGAGACCCAGTACTTC.

This chain connects TRBV27 to TRBJ1-4; D possibly corresponds to TRBD1 (6 bases). V dropped 6 bases and J dropped 0 bases, with 8 bases sitting between them. This CDR3 has 14 residues. Germline V lookup: CDR1 MNHEY, CDR2 SMNVEV (reference sequence). CDR3 protein: CASSRTATNEKLFF. CDR3 sequence (DNA): TGTGCCAGCAGCCGGACAGCAACTAATGAAAAACTGTTTTTT.

The chain combines TRBV7-9 with TRBJ1-1, with unresolved D. Per germline, CDR1 SEHNR and CDR2 FQNEAQ (reference sequence). This CDR3 is 14 amino acids long. The germline V and J ends were trimmed by 3 bases and 4 bases, with 12 bases remaining between them. The CDR3 reads CASSLGLGSTEAFF. The CDR3 DNA reads TGTGCCAGCAGCTTGGGCCTCGGGAGCACTGAAGCTTTCTTT.

The rearrangement joins TRBV25-1 to TRBJ2-5, with 10 bases aligning to TRBD1. The CDR3 loop spans 15 amino acids. CDR1 and CDR2 from the germline V gene are MGHDK and SYGVNS. Losses at the gene ends were 4 bases for V and 3 bases for J; bases not matched to a gene: 5. CDR3 residues: CASSASGTGEETQYF. DNA for the CDR3: TGTGCCAGCAGTGCCTCCGGGACAGGGGAAGAGACCCAGTACTTC.